Below, 9 T cell receptor beta chains from the same sample are listed, as sequenced in a study of beta chain features in type 1 diabetes. General study points: Patients with Type 1 diabetes showed moderately but significantly shorter TCRB CDR3s in all four CD4+ subsets.

Sequencing targeted expressed TCRB transcripts, as all isolated RNA had been reverse transcribed. Some clones are missing from TCRdb's copy, which holds only in-frame ones; the method was immunoSEQ multiplex PCR. This sample carries roughly 730,000 clones, around 15% of them seen once, and the ten largest clones take approximately 0.021%. Their antigens are not known. Sequencing was performed on naive CD4+ T cells from blood. The source of these receptors is a man between 18 and 35 years old with type 1 diabetes.

The chain joins TRBV18 to TRBJ1-2, with 9 bases matching TRBD1. Germline V gene sequence: CDR1 KGHSH, CDR2 LQKENI. The CDR3 consists of 18 residues. V shed 1 base and J 3 bases; nucleotides not matched to a gene: 12. The CDR3 protein is CASSPRGARGQGDYGYTF. The CDR3 region has the DNA TGTGCCAGCTCACCACGTGGGGCACGGGGACAGGGTGACTATGGCTACACCTTC.

This clone has only a few counts. V usage is TRBV6-4 and J usage is TRBJ1-1, with D maybe TRBD1 (5 bases). Germline-derived CDR1 and CDR2 are MRHNA and SNTAGT. Trimming pared 5 bases from V and 1 base from J, leaving 14 bases between. The CDR3 has 15 amino acids. For the CDR3, the DNA is TGTGCCAGCAGTCGTCAGGGCGGAGAGAACACTGAAGCTTTCTTT. It is translated as CASSRQGGENTEAFF.

CDR3 sequence: CASSEYATSTDTQYF. CDR3 nucleotides: TGTGCCAGCAGTGAATACGCAACTAGCACAGATACGCAGTATTTT. The chain uses TRBV6-1 and TRBJ2-3; unclear D gene. V lost 2 bases and J lost 0, with 9 bases in between. This CDR3 contains 15 residues. The V gene's germline CDR1 is MNHNS and CDR2 SASEGT.

The V gene is TRBV30, the J gene TRBJ1-3; D may be TRBD1 (5 bases). Trimming took 7 bases from V and 0 from J, leaving 10 bases between them. CDR3 length: 13 residues. Per the germline V gene, CDR1 is GTSNPN and CDR2 is SVGIG (reference sequence). Here the CDR3 reads CALPGRSGNTIYF. CDR3 bases: TGTGCCTTACCAGGGCGCTCTGGAAACACCATATATTTT.

The V and J genes are TRBV5-1 and TRBJ2-4, with TRBD1 matching over 7 bases. CDR3 length: 15 residues. Germline-derived CDR1 and CDR2 are SGHRS and YFSETQ. V lost 0 bases to trimming and J lost 4 bases; unmatched junction nucleotides: 4. CDR3 DNA: TGCGCCAGCAGCTTGGTAGGGGGCTCAAAAAACATTCAGTACTTC. Amino acids: CASSLVGGSKNIQYF.

This clone was observed a handful of times. CDR3 residues: CAWSVGEHQPQHF. CDR3 bases: TGTGCCTGGAGTGTAGGGGAGCATCAGCCCCAGCATTTT. The chain carries TRBV30 and TRBJ1-5; a weak D match, TRBD1 (5 bases). The CDR3 consists of 13 residues. V gave up 0 bases and J gave up 5 bases, with 8 bases separating them. Germline lookup yields CDR1 GTSNPN and CDR2 SVGIG (reference sequence).

The V call is TRBV15, the J call TRBJ1-5; TRBD1 might be the D (5 bases). With 1 base removed from V and 1 base from J, the gap between germline ends came to 11 bases. CDR1 LNHNV and CDR2 YYDKDF come from the germline V gene (reference sequence). The CDR3 contains 16 residues. This CDR3 reads CATSRAGTASNQPQHF. The CDR3 DNA reads as TGTGCCACCAGCAGAGCCGGGACGGCCAGCAATCAGCCCCAGCATTTT. The whole variable domain, remainder taken from reference TRBV15 and TRBJ1-5, is DAMVIQNPRYQVTQFGKPVTLSCSQTLNHNVMYWYQQKSSQAPKLLFHYYDKDFNNEADTPDNFQSRRPNTSFCFLDIRSPGLGDTAMYLCATSRAGTASNQPQHFGDGTRLSIL.

The chain recombines TRBV2 with TRBJ2-7; 7 nucleotides align to TRBD1. This CDR3 has 13 residues. Germline lookup yields CDR1 SNHLY and CDR2 FYNNEI. The V and J ends lost 6 bases and 5 bases, in that order; junction bases with no gene match: 7. The CDR3 here is CASSRTGIDEQYF. CDR3 in DNA: TGTGCCAGCAGCCGGACAGGAATAGACGAGCAGTACTTC.

This chain uses TRBV2 with TRBJ1-6; D is undetermined. Germline lookup yields CDR1 SNHLY and CDR2 FYNNEI. V dropped 8 bases and J dropped 10 bases, with 15 bases sitting between them. The CDR3 runs 13 residues. CDR3 bases: TGTGCCAGCGGTATTGGGGTAGGATCACCCCTCCACTTT. This gives the protein CASGIGVGSPLHF.